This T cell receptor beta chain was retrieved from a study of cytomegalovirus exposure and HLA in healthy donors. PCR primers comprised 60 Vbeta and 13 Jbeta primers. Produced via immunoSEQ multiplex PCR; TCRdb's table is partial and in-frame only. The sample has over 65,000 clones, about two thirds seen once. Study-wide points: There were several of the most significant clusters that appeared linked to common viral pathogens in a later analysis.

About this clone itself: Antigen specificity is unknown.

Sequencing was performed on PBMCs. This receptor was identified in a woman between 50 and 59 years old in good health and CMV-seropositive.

This chain's CDR3 is CASSFARAGEGETQYF. CDR3 nucleotide sequence: TGTGCCAGCAGTTTTGCCAGGGCGGGGGAGGGGGAGACCCAGTACTTC. This chain connects TRBV28 to TRBJ2-5, with 7 bases lining up with TRBD2. Germline V gene sequence: CDR1 MDHEN, CDR2 SYDVKM. CDR3 length: 16 amino acids. V was clipped by 3 bases and J by 5 bases; unmatched bases: 12.